These 21 T cell receptor beta chains originate from one sample sequenced in a study of blood T cell repertoires in COVID-19. Assay used: immunoSEQ multiplex PCR; TCRdb lists only in-frame clones, some missing. The profile covers fewer than 200,000 clones, with approximately 87% appearing a single time and around 13% taken by the ten largest. Sequencing input: peripheral blood. The receptor source for this set is an older woman with COVID-19, enrolled during active disease.

The genes are TRBV27 and TRBJ1-5; D gene uncertain. This CDR3 has 14 amino acids. V was clipped by 0 bases and J by 4 bases, with 7 bases between them. The germline gives CDR1 MNHEY, CDR2 SMNVEV (reference sequence). This CDR3 is CASSLSLTNQPQHF. The CDR3 coding sequence is TGTGCCAGCAGTTTATCATTGACAAATCAGCCCCAGCATTTT.

The J gene is TRBJ1-1, the V gene TRBV5-5, with TRBD1 as a possible D gene (6 bases). CDR3 length: 16 amino acids. Germline values: CDR1 SGHKS, CDR2 YYEKEE (reference sequence). V lost 4 bases and J 4 bases, leaving 20 bases between the germline ends. This CDR3 is CASSAPGTLPTTEAFF. Written as DNA, the CDR3 is TGTGCCAGCAGCGCGCCTGGGACATTACCTACCACTGAAGCTTTCTTT.

CDR3 sequence: CASSYIRGQNEQFF. The CDR3, as DNA: TGTGCCAGCAGTTACATCCGAGGGCAAAATGAGCAGTTCTTC. V usage is TRBV6-5 and J usage is TRBJ2-1; weak D call: TRBD2 (5 bases). Deletions cut 2 bases from V and 7 bases from J, with 12 bases between. The germline CDR1 and CDR2 sequences are MNHEY and SVGAGI. This CDR3 comprises 14 residues.

V is TRBV30 and J is TRBJ1-6; unclear D gene. V was shortened by 1 base and J by 0 bases, with 13 bases between the two germline ends. CDR1 and CDR2 (germline): GTSNPN, SVGIG (reference sequence). CDR3 length equals 17 residues. The CDR3 region has the DNA TGTGCCTGGAGTGCCCGTAGCACGAGCTCCTATAATTCACCCCTCCACTTT. It is translated as CAWSARSTSSYNSPLHF.

This chain uses TRBV28 with TRBJ1-2; 7 nucleotides agree with TRBD1. V was clipped by 6 bases and J by 2 bases; unmatched bases: 3. This CDR3 has 13 amino acids. Germline CDR1 reads MDHEN; CDR2 reads SYDVKM. DNA of the CDR3: TGTGCCAGCAGACTGACAGGGAACTATGGCTACACCTTC. It yields the protein CASRLTGNYGYTF.

A single count supports this clone. The rearrangement joins TRBV7-3 to TRBJ1-1; tentative D call: TRBD1 (5 bases). Germline CDR1 reads SGHTA; CDR2 reads FQGTGA. This CDR3 has 14 amino acids. Trimming took 3 bases from V and 5 from J, leaving 13 bases between them. CDR3 DNA sequence: TGTGCCAGCAGCTTTGGGGTAAGGGGAACTGAAGCTTTCTTT. Translated, it gives CASSFGVRGTEAFF.

The chain couples TRBV7-2 to TRBJ1-1, with a tentative D call TRBD1 (6 bases). Trimming shortened V by 0 bases and J by 3 bases, and 11 bases separated the two germline ends. Germline V gene data show CDR1 as SGHTA and CDR2 as FQGNSA. This CDR3 spans 15 amino acids. The CDR3 DNA is TGTGCCAGCAGCTTAGCGCGCGGGGGCCACACTGAAGCTTTCTTT. Residues: CASSLARGGHTEAFF.

The chain employs TRBV9 and TRBJ2-5; D call uncertain. The CDR3 loop spans 14 amino acids. Trimming pared 1 base from V and 0 bases from J, leaving 7 bases between. Germline CDR1 reads SGDLS; CDR2 reads YYNGEE. CDR3 DNA sequence: TGTGCCAGCAGCGTATCCACAGACCAAGAGACCCAGTACTTC. Protein sequence: CASSVSTDQETQYF.

This clone was counted a single time. The CDR3 sequence: CASTVGTSATDTQYF. In DNA, the CDR3 is TGTGCCAGCACCGTCGGGACTAGCGCCACAGATACGCAGTATTTT. The chain uses TRBV9 and TRBJ2-3; TRBD2 matches at 10 bases. The CDR3 covers 15 residues. Germline assignment: CDR1 SGDLS and CDR2 YYNGEE. V shed 6 bases, J shed 2 bases, and the junction held 6 bases outside the gene matches.

V is TRBV20-1 and J is TRBJ1-1, with a weak D call TRBD1 (5 bases). V lost 7 bases and J 6 bases, leaving 9 bases between the germline ends. The CDR3 totals 10 residues. CDR1 is DFQATT and CDR2 is SNEGSKA in the germline V gene (reference sequence). The CDR3 region has the DNA TGCAGTGAGGGGCGCGCTGAAGCTTTCTTT. Protein: CSEGRAEAFF.

The gene calls are TRBV10-3 and TRBJ1-3; no clear D gene. CDR1 and CDR2 (germline): ENHRY, SYGVKD. This CDR3 has 14 amino acids. Trimming took off 5 bases at V and 1 base at J, with 9 bases between the two ends. CDR3 sequence reads: CAISPTQSGNTIYF. In DNA form, the CDR3 reads TGTGCCATCAGTCCGACACAATCTGGAAACACCATATATTTT.

This clone was detected once. The rearrangement joins TRBV11-3 to TRBJ2-2, with D unclear. Trimming took 2 bases from V and 1 from J, leaving 14 bases between them. The CDR3 loop spans 17 amino acids. Per the germline V gene, CDR1 is SGHNT and CDR2 is YENEEA. CDR3: CASSLYSGRQNTGELFF. The CDR3 region has the DNA TGTGCCAGCAGCTTATACAGTGGTAGGCAGAACACCGGGGAGCTGTTTTTT.

V gene TRBV29-1 combines with J gene TRBJ2-7; D is perhaps TRBD1 (7 bases). The germline CDR1 and CDR2 sequences are SQVTM and ANQGSEA. Between the trimmed V and J ends, which lost 0 bases and 3 bases, there was a span of 12 bases. CDR3 length: 14 residues. CDR3 sequence reads: CSVEDPGGLYEQYF. The CDR3 DNA follows: TGCAGCGTTGAAGATCCAGGGGGGCTCTACGAGCAGTACTTC.

The chain joins TRBV7-9 to TRBJ2-2; 7 nucleotides line up with TRBD1. Germline V gene sequence: CDR1 SEHNR, CDR2 FQNEAQ (reference sequence). The ends lost 3 bases at V and 5 bases at J; junction bases unmatched: 3. This CDR3 contains 14 residues. The CDR3 sequence is CASSFTGATGELFF. In DNA form, the CDR3 reads TGTGCCAGCAGCTTCACAGGGGCGACCGGGGAGCTGTTTTTT.

The sample holds one count of this clone. This chain connects TRBV28 to TRBJ2-2, with D perhaps matching TRBD1 (6 bases). This CDR3 has 15 amino acids. The germline V gene encodes CDR1 MDHEN and CDR2 SYDVKM. Trimming took off 6 bases at V and 1 base at J, with 12 bases between the two ends. The CDR3, as DNA: TGTGCCAGCAGCCGTGGGGGCCAGAACACCGGGGAGCTGTTTTTT. It specifies CASSRGGQNTGELFF.

The rearrangement uses TRBV27 and TRBJ2-7; tentatively, D is TRBD2 (5 bases). CDR1 MNHEY and CDR2 SMNVEV come from the germline V gene (reference sequence). The CDR3 spans 12 residues. The V and J ends lost 2 bases and 6 bases respectively, with 8 bases between them. The chain's CDR3 is CASSLIGSEQYF. The CDR3 region has the DNA TGTGCCAGCAGTTTAATAGGGAGCGAGCAGTACTTC.

The V call is TRBV28, the J call TRBJ1-5, with 10 bases fitting TRBD1. CDR1 is MDHEN and CDR2 is SYDVKM in the germline V gene. The ends lost 6 bases at V and 6 bases at J; junction bases unmatched: 11. CDR3 length: 16 amino acids. The CDR3 reads CASSIIGTGVRQPQHF. CDR3 sequence (DNA): TGTGCCAGCAGCATCATCGGGACAGGGGTTCGTCAGCCCCAGCATTTT.

The chain links TRBV5-1 to TRBJ1-4; TRBD1 might be the D (5 bases). This CDR3 region has 14 residues. Germline assignment: CDR1 SGHRS and CDR2 YFSETQ. V gave up 4 bases and J gave up 0 bases, with 7 bases separating them. CDR3 sequence (DNA): TGCGCCAGCAGCCCGACAGCAACTAATGAAAAACTGTTTTTT. Amino acids: CASSPTATNEKLFF.

This clone was detected only a few times. This chain uses TRBV19 with TRBJ2-2; 13 nucleotides line up with TRBD2. The germline CDR1 and CDR2 sequences are LNHDA and SQIVND (reference sequence). The trim removed 5 bases at V and 9 bases at J, leaving 3 bases unmatched. The CDR3 is made up of 14 amino acids. The CDR3 DNA is TGTGCCAGTAGTCTAGGGACTAGCGGGAGGGAGCTGTTTTTT. Amino acids: CASSLGTSGRELFF.

This clone occurred once. This chain joins TRBV19 and TRBJ2-5; a possible D gene is TRBD1 (5 bases). CDR1 is LNHDA, CDR2 SQIVND, per germline (reference sequence). This CDR3 comprises 15 residues. V was cut by 7 bases and J by 1 base, with 16 bases left in between. The DNA of the CDR3 is TGTGCCAGTACCCCGGACACCATGGCCCAAGAGACCCAGTACTTC. Residues: CASTPDTMAQETQYF.

The chain couples TRBV5-1 to TRBJ1-2; D unclear. Germline CDR1 SGHRS, CDR2 YFSETQ. The CDR3 is 16 amino acids. V lost 4 bases to trimming and J lost 2 bases, with 18 bases between them. The CDR3 sequence is CASSPPPLRGNYGYTF. The CDR3 nucleotides read TGCGCCAGCAGCCCGCCCCCGTTGCGAGGCAACTATGGCTACACCTTC. The full variable domain, rest sourced from reference TRBV5-1 and TRBJ1-2, is KAGVTQTPRYLIKTRGQQVTLSCSPISGHRSVSWYQQTPGQGLQFLFEYFSETQRNKGNFPGRFSGRQFSNSRSEMNVSTLELGDSALYLCASSPPPLRGNYGYTFGSGTRLTVV.